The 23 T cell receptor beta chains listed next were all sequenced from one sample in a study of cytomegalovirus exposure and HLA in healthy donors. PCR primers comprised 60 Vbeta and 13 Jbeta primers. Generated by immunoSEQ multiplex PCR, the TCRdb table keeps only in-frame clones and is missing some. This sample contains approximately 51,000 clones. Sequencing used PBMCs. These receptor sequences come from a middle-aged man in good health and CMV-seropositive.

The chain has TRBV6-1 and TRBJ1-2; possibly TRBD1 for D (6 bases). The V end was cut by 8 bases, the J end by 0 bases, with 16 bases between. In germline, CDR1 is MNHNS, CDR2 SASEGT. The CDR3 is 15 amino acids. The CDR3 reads CASFPGALANYGYTF. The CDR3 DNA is TGTGCCAGCTTCCCAGGGGCTCTAGCTAACTATGGCTACACCTTC.

CDR3 sequence reads: CASSSSGRGYNEQFF. CDR3 bases: TGTGCCAGCAGTTCGAGCGGGAGAGGGTACAATGAGCAGTTCTTC. The chain uses TRBV27 and TRBJ2-1, with TRBD2 matching over 8 bases. The CDR3 sequence is 15 residues long. The germline CDR1 and CDR2 sequences are MNHEY and SMNVEV (reference sequence). V lost 4 bases to trimming and J lost 4 bases; unmatched junction nucleotides: 6.

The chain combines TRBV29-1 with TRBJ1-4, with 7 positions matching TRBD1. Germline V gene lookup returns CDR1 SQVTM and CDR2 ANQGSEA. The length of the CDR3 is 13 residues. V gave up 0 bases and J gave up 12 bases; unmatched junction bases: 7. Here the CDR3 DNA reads TGCAGCGTTGAAGATCGGAGGGGGCGGGAACTGTTTTTT. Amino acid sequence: CSVEDRRGRELFF. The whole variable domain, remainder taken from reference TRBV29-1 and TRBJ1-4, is SAVISQKPSRDICQRGTSLTIQCQVDSQVTMMFWYRQQPGQSLTLIATANQGSEATYESGFVIDKFPISRPNLTFSTLTVSNMSPEDSSIYLCSVEDRRGRELFFGSGTQLSVL.

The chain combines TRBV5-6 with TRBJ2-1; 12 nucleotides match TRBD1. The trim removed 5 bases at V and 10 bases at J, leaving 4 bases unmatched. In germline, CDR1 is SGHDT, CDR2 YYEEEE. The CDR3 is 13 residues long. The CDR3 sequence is CASSGTGGREQFF. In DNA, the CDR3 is TGTGCCAGCAGTGGGACAGGGGGCCGGGAGCAGTTCTTC.

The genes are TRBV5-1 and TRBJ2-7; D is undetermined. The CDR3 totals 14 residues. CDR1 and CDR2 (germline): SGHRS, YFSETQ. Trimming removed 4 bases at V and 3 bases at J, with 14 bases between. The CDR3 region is CASSASSTGYEQYF. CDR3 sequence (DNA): TGCGCCAGCAGCGCCTCCTCGACGGGCTACGAGCAGTACTTC.

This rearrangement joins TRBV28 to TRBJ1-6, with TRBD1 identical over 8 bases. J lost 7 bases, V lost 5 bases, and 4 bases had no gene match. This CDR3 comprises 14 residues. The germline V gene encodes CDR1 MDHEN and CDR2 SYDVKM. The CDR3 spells CASSLTGENSPLHF. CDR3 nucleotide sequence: TGTGCCAGCAGTCTGACAGGGGAGAATTCACCCCTCCACTTT.

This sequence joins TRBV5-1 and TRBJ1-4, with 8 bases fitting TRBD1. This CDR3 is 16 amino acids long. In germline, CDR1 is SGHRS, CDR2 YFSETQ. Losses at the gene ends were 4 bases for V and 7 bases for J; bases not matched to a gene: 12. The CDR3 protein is CASSLSASQGAEKLFF. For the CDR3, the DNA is TGCGCCAGCAGCCTCTCGGCTAGTCAGGGGGCTGAAAAACTGTTTTTT.

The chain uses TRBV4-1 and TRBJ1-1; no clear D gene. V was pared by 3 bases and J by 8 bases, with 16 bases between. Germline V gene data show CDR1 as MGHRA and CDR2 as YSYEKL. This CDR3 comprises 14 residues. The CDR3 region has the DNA TGCGCCAGCAGCCAGGAACGGGATCCGGCCGAAGCTTTCTTT. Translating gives CASSQERDPAEAFF.

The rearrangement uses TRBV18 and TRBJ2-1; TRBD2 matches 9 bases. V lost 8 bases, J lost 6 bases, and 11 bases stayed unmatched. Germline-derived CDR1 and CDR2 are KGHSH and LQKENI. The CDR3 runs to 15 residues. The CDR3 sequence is CASSNIAGEGNEQFF. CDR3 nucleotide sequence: TGTGCCAGCAGCAACATAGCGGGAGAAGGCAATGAGCAGTTCTTC.

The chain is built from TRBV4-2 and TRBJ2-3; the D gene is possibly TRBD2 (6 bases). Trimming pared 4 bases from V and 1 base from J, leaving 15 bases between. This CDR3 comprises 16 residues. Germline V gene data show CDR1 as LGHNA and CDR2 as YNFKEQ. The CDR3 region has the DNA TGTGCCAGCAGCCCTAGACTAGAGTTGGGCACAGATACGCAGTATTTT. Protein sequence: CASSPRLELGTDTQYF.

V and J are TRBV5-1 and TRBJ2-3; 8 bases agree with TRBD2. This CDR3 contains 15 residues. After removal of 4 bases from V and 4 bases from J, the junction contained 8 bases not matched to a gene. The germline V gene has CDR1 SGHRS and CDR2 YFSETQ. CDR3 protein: CASSREGGWSDTQYF. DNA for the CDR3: TGCGCCAGCAGCCGGGAGGGGGGCTGGTCAGATACGCAGTATTTT.

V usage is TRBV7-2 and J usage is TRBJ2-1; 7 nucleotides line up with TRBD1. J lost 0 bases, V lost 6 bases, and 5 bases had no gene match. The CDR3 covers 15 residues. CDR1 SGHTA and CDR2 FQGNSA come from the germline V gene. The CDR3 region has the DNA TGTGCCAGCAGGTTCACAGGGGACTCCTACAATGAGCAGTTCTTC. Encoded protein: CASRFTGDSYNEQFF.

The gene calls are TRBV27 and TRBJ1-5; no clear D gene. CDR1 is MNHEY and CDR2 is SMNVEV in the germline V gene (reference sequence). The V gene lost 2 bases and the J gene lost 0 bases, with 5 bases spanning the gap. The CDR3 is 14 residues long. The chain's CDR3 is CASSLQDSNQPQHF. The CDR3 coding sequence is TGTGCCAGCAGTTTACAGGATAGCAATCAGCCCCAGCATTTT.

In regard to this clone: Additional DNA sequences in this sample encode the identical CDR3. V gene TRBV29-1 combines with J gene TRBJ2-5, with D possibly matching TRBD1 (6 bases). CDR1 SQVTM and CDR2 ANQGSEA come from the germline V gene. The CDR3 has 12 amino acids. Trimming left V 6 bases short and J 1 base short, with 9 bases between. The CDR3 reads CSVDRTQETQYF. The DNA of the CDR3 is TGCAGCGTGGACAGAACCCAAGAGACCCAGTACTTC.

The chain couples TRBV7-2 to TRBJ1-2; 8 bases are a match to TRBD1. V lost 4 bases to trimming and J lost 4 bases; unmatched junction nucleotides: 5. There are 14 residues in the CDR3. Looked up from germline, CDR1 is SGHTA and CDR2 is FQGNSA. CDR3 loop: CASSSGQGGYGYTF. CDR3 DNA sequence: TGTGCCAGCAGCTCAGGACAGGGCGGCTATGGCTACACCTTC.

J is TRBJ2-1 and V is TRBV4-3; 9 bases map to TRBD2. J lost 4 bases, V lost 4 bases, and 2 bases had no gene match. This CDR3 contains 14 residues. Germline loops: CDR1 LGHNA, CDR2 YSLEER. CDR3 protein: CASSLSGGYNEQFF. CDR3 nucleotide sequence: TGCGCCAGCAGCCTTAGCGGGGGATACAATGAGCAGTTCTTC.

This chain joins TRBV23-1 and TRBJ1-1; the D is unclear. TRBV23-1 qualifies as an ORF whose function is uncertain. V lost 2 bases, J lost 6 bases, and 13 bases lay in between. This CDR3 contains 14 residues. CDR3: CASSQLTGRAEAFF. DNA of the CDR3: TGCGCCAGCAGTCAACTCACCGGTCGGGCTGAAGCTTTCTTT.

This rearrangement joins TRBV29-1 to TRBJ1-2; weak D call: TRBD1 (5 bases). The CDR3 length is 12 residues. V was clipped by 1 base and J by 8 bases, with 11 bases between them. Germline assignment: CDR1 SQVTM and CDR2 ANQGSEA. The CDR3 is CSVEAGRGGYTF. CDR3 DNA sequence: TGCAGCGTTGAAGCAGGGCGAGGAGGCTACACCTTC.

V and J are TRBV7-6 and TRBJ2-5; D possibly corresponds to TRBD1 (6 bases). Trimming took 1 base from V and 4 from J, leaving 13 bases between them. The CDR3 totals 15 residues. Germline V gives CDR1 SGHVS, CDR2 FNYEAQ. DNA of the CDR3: TGTGCCAGCAGCTTAGAGTTGGGGGCGCGAGAGACCCAGTACTTC. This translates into CASSLELGARETQYF.

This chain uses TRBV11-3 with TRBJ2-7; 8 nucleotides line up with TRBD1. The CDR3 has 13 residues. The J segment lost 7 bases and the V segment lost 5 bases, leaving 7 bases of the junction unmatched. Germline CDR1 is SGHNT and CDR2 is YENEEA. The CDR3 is CASSPRQGREQYF. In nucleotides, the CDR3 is TGTGCCAGCAGCCCTCGACAGGGGCGAGAGCAGTACTTC.

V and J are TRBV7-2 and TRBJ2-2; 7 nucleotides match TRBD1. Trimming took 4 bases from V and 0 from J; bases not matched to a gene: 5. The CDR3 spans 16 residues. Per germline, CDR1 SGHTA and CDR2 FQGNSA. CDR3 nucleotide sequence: TGTGCCAGCAGCTACTTCAGGGGGTCGAACACCGGGGAGCTGTTTTTT. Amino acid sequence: CASSYFRGSNTGELFF.

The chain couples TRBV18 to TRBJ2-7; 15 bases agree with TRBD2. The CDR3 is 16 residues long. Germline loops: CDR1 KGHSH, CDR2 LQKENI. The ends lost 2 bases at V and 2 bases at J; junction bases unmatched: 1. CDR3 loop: CASSPGLAGGTYEQYF. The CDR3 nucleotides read TGTGCCAGCTCACCAGGACTAGCGGGGGGGACCTACGAGCAGTACTTC.

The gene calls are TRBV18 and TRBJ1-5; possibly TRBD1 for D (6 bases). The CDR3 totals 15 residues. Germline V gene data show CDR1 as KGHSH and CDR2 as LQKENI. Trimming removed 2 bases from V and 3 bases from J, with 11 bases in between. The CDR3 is CASSPRDNYNQPQHF. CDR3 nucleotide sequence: TGTGCCAGCTCACCAAGGGACAACTACAATCAGCCCCAGCATTTT.